Listed below are T cell receptor beta chains from one sample, sequenced in a study of blood T cell repertoires in COVID-19. Produced via immunoSEQ multiplex PCR; TCRdb's table is partial and in-frame only. The table lists 9,500 to 15,000 clones, about three quarters of them singletons. The sequencing sample was made of peripheral blood. The receptor set was obtained from a man aged 55 to 70 with COVID-19, enrolled during active disease. Both conserved end residues are part of each CDR3. The D gene is left open where the match is weak. Clone size is given for some rows only: seen once, a few or many times, or a class if the clone is expanded.

j_call: TRBJ2-7; clone_size: few; d_call: NA; v_call: TRBV13; cdr3_aa: CASSLLSYEQYF; cdr3_nt: TGTGCCAGCAGCTTACTCTCCTACGAGCAGTACTTC
j_call: TRBJ1-4; clone_size: NA; d_call: NA; v_call: TRBV18; cdr3_aa: CASSGRPNEKLFF; cdr3_nt: TGTGCCAGCTCAGGGCGACCTAATGAAAAACTGTTTTTT
j_call: TRBJ2-6; clone_size: NA; d_call: TRBD1; v_call: TRBV5-1; cdr3_aa: CASSLASGQGTSGANVLTF; cdr3_nt: TGCGCCAGCAGCTTGGCCTCAGGACAGGGAACTTCAGGGGCCAACGTCCTGACTTTC
j_call: TRBJ1-1; clone_size: few; d_call: TRBD1; v_call: TRBV4-3; cdr3_aa: CASSQRRGTGSFGGELRAFF; cdr3_nt: TGCGCCAGCAGCCAGCGCAGAGGGACAGGGTCTTTTGGCGGTGAGTTGCGAGCTTTCTTT
j_call: TRBJ2-7; clone_size: once; d_call: TRBD1; v_call: TRBV7-2; cdr3_aa: CASSLRQGVAGYEQYF; cdr3_nt: TGTGCCAGCAGCTTAAGGCAGGGGGTTGCCGGATACGAGCAGTACTTC
j_call: TRBJ2-4; clone_size: few; d_call: TRBD2; v_call: TRBV27; cdr3_aa: CASSSIAGALEAKNIQYF; cdr3_nt: TGTGCCAGCAGTTCGATAGCGGGGGCCCTAGAGGCCAAAAACATTCAGTACTTC
j_call: TRBJ2-5; clone_size: medium-sized; d_call: TRBD2; v_call: TRBV18; cdr3_aa: CASSPPTGGAAGETQYF; cdr3_nt: TGTGCCAGCTCACCACCGACGGGAGGGGCAGCGGGCGAGACCCAGTACTTC
j_call: TRBJ1-1; clone_size: few; d_call: TRBD1; v_call: TRBV5-1; cdr3_aa: CASSFGQGTTEAFF; cdr3_nt: TGCGCCAGCAGCTTTGGACAGGGGACTACTGAAGCTTTCTTT
j_call: TRBJ2-5; clone_size: few; d_call: TRBD1; v_call: TRBV9; cdr3_aa: CASSQRQGAQETQYF; cdr3_nt: TGTGCCAGCAGTCAACGACAGGGGGCTCAAGAGACCCAGTACTTC
j_call: TRBJ2-3; clone_size: NA; d_call: TRBD1; v_call: TRBV5-6; cdr3_aa: CASSLGPQGVVTDTQYF; cdr3_nt: TGTGCCAGCAGCTTGGGCCCGCAGGGGGTAGTGACAGATACGCAGTATTTT
j_call: TRBJ2-4; clone_size: once; d_call: TRBD2; v_call: TRBV28; cdr3_aa: CASSSSGAEAKNIQYF; cdr3_nt: TGTGCCAGCAGCTCAAGCGGGGCCGAAGCCAAAAACATTCAGTACTTC
j_call: TRBJ2-5; clone_size: NA; d_call: TRBD2; v_call: TRBV7-8; cdr3_aa: CASSPPGLAGLETQYF; cdr3_nt: TGTGCCAGCAGCCCGCCTGGACTAGCGGGATTAGAGACCCAGTACTTC
j_call: TRBJ1-1; clone_size: NA; d_call: NA; v_call: TRBV4-1; cdr3_aa: CASSQDRRAGGIEAFF; cdr3_nt: TGCGCCAGCAGCCAAGACCGCAGGGCCGGGGGTATTGAAGCTTTCTTT
j_call: TRBJ2-3; clone_size: few; d_call: TRBD2; v_call: TRBV7-2; cdr3_aa: CASSDPGLVAQYF; cdr3_nt: TGTGCCAGCAGCGACCCGGGACTAGTTGCGCAGTATTTT
j_call: TRBJ2-1; clone_size: NA; d_call: TRBD2; v_call: TRBV18; cdr3_aa: CASAPLLGLGHSDEQFF; cdr3_nt: TGTGCCAGCGCACCGCTTCTGGGACTAGGGCATTCGGATGAGCAGTTCTTC
j_call: TRBJ2-1; clone_size: NA; d_call: TRBD2; v_call: TRBV3-1/TRBV3-2; cdr3_aa: CASSQEGLAYNEQFF; cdr3_nt: TGTGCCAGCAGCCAAGAGGGACTAGCTTACAATGAGCAGTTCTTC
j_call: TRBJ2-5; clone_size: few; d_call: TRBD1; v_call: TRBV6-2/TRBV6-3; cdr3_aa: CASSSGTVYQETQYF; cdr3_nt: TGTGCCAGCAGCTCCGGGACAGTGTACCAAGAGACCCAGTACTTC
j_call: TRBJ1-1; clone_size: NA; d_call: NA; v_call: TRBV9; cdr3_aa: CASSPITEAFF; cdr3_nt: TGTGCCAGCAGCCCCATCACTGAAGCTTTCTTT
j_call: TRBJ2-1; clone_size: NA; d_call: NA; v_call: TRBV11-2; cdr3_aa: CASSLVSLTPLFF; cdr3_nt: TGTGCCAGCAGCTTAGTGTCGCTAACTCCCTTGTTCTTC
j_call: TRBJ2-5; clone_size: NA; d_call: TRBD2; v_call: TRBV11-2; cdr3_aa: CASSPHWGGGTQYF; cdr3_nt: TGTGCCAGCAGCCCCCACTGGGGGGGAGGGACCCAGTACTTC
j_call: TRBJ2-7; clone_size: NA; d_call: TRBD2; v_call: TRBV5-1; cdr3_aa: CASSLWGLAGGPYEQYF; cdr3_nt: TGCGCCAGCAGCTTGTGGGGCCTAGCGGGGGGGCCCTACGAGCAGTACTTC
j_call: TRBJ1-1; clone_size: NA; d_call: NA; v_call: TRBV5-5; cdr3_aa: CASSWAADTEAFF; cdr3_nt: TGTGCCAGCAGCTGGGCAGCGGACACTGAAGCTTTCTTT
j_call: TRBJ2-2; clone_size: few; d_call: TRBD2; v_call: TRBV7-7; cdr3_aa: CASSVSSGGNTGELFF; cdr3_nt: TGTGCCAGCAGCGTCTCTAGCGGGGGGAACACCGGGGAGCTGTTTTTT
j_call: TRBJ1-2; clone_size: once; d_call: TRBD1; v_call: TRBV6-5; cdr3_aa: CASSYGGQGQGGYTF; cdr3_nt: TGTGCCAGCAGTTACGGGGGACAGGGGCAGGGAGGCTACACCTTC
j_call: TRBJ2-3; clone_size: NA; d_call: NA; v_call: TRBV18; cdr3_aa: CASSPGSDTQYF; cdr3_nt: TGTGCCAGCTCACCTGGTAGTGATACGCAGTATTTT
j_call: TRBJ1-5; clone_size: NA; d_call: NA; v_call: TRBV30; cdr3_aa: CAWSTAHGEPQHF; cdr3_nt: TGTGCCTGGAGTACGGCCCACGGGGAGCCCCAGCATTTT
j_call: TRBJ2-1; clone_size: NA; d_call: TRBD1; v_call: TRBV3-1/TRBV3-2; cdr3_aa: CASSRDSAVYNEQFF; cdr3_nt: TGTGCCAGCAGCCGGGACAGTGCCGTCTACAATGAGCAGTTCTTC
j_call: TRBJ2-5; clone_size: NA; d_call: NA; v_call: TRBV2; cdr3_aa: CATDPGKETQYF; cdr3_nt: TGTGCCACCGATCCGGGGAAAGAGACCCAGTACTTC